One and the same sample provided the 14 T cell receptor beta chains below, sequenced in a study of CD8+ T cells in alopecia areata. The authors extracted RNA and reverse transcribed it into cDNA as the sequencing template. Assay: immunoSEQ multiplex PCR; the TCRdb copy retains only in-frame clones and omits some. The sample includes 100,000 to 150,000 clones, roughly 50% of them seen just once. Documented treatment: oral pan-JAK inhibitor, 5-10 mg twice daily. The input for sequencing was CD8+ T cells sorted from blood, taken at week 4, from a patient treated with tofacitinib. The receptors originated from a human donor with alopecia areata.

The gene calls are TRBV15 and TRBJ2-7; D gene ambiguous. Germline V lookup: CDR1 LNHNV, CDR2 YYDKDF (reference sequence). The CDR3 has 14 residues. V was clipped by 1 base and J by 2 bases, with 9 bases between them. The CDR3 spells CATSRAQLPYEQYF. CDR3 sequence (DNA): TGTGCCACCAGCAGAGCACAGTTGCCCTACGAGCAGTACTTC.

To note about this clone: This specimen includes other DNA sequences encoding the same CDR3. The chain uses TRBV30 and TRBJ1-1; D remains unclear. V shed 2 bases and J shed 0 bases, with 7 bases lying between them. From germline, CDR1 is GTSNPN and CDR2 SVGIG (reference sequence). The CDR3 runs to 13 residues. Written as DNA, the CDR3 is TGTGCCTGGAGTCAAGGGATGAACACTGAAGCTTTCTTT. Amino acids: CAWSQGMNTEAFF.

The chain couples TRBV2 to TRBJ2-3, with 8 bases aligning to TRBD2. The CDR3 loop spans 14 amino acids. V lost 5 bases, J lost 6 bases, and 7 bases stayed unmatched. Germline V gives CDR1 SNHLY, CDR2 FYNNEI. CDR3 DNA sequence: TGTGCCAGCAGTACGACTAGCGTGTTTGATACGCAGTATTTT. Its protein is CASSTTSVFDTQYF.

This clone was seen a handful of times. V is TRBV29-1 and J is TRBJ2-1, with 7 positions matching TRBD1. This CDR3 spans 13 amino acids. CDR1 is SQVTM, CDR2 ANQGSEA, per germline. V lost 7 bases, J lost 9 bases, and 12 bases stayed unmatched. The CDR3 region has the DNA TGCAGCGGATGGGACAGCAAAAGGGGTGAGCAGTTCTTC. Protein sequence: CSGWDSKRGEQFF.

The CDR3 reads CASSQGTGTPAFF. As DNA, the CDR3 is TGTGCCAGCAGCCAAGGGACAGGGACCCCGGCTTTCTTT. This chain connects TRBV4-2 to TRBJ1-1, with 8 bases lining up with TRBD1. The CDR3 sequence is 13 residues long. The V gene's germline CDR1 is LGHNA and CDR2 YNFKEQ. The trim removed 1 base at V and 11 bases at J, leaving 6 bases unmatched.

V gene TRBV4-1 combines with J gene TRBJ2-7, with D unclear. The CDR3 runs 14 residues. Trimming pared 0 bases from V and 5 bases from J, leaving 11 bases between. Germline CDR1 is MGHRA and CDR2 is YSYEKL. The CDR3: CASSQDLEADEQYF. In DNA, the CDR3 is TGCGCCAGCAGCCAAGATCTCGAAGCCGACGAGCAGTACTTC.

The V and J genes are TRBV19 and TRBJ2-7; D may be TRBD2 (6 bases). Trimming left V 3 bases short and J 2 bases short, with 14 bases between. CDR1 and CDR2 (germline): LNHDA, SQIVND (reference sequence). CDR3 length: 15 residues. CDR3 residues: CASSIVGGTTYEQYF. CDR3 nucleotides: TGTGCCAGTAGTATTGTCGGAGGGACCACCTACGAGCAGTACTTC.

The V gene is TRBV29-1, the J gene TRBJ2-3; possible D gene TRBD2, 6 bases. Germline-derived CDR1 and CDR2 are SQVTM and ANQGSEA. V lost 1 base to trimming and J lost 0 bases, with 11 bases between them. CDR3 size: 15 residues. The CDR3 DNA reads as TGCAGCGTTGAAGGCGAGCGGGTTAGCACAGATACGCAGTATTTT. Protein: CSVEGERVSTDTQYF.

V usage is TRBV11-2 and J usage is TRBJ1-2; D possibly corresponds to TRBD1 (6 bases). Trimming shortened V by 1 base and J by 8 bases, and 20 bases separated the two germline ends. Germline V CDR1 and CDR2: SGHAT, FQNNGV. The CDR3 has 16 residues. The CDR3 sequence is CASSLGQGTKRWGYTF. The CDR3 DNA reads as TGTGCCAGCAGCTTAGGTCAGGGGACGAAGAGGTGGGGCTACACCTTC. Combining the CDR3 with reference TRBV11-2 and TRBJ1-2 gives the whole variable domain EAGVAQSPRYKIIEKRQSVAFWCNPISGHATLYWYQQILGQGPKLLIQFQNNGVVDDSQLPKDRFSAERLKGVDSTLKIQPAKLEDSAVYLCASSLGQGTKRWGYTFGSGTRLTVV.

The J gene is TRBJ2-7, the V gene TRBV30; 7 bases align to TRBD1. This CDR3 has 14 residues. Trimming took 2 bases from V and 0 from J; bases not matched to a gene: 4. CDR1 GTSNPN and CDR2 SVGIG come from the germline V gene (reference sequence). The CDR3 region is CAWSKRGLSYEQYF. As DNA, the CDR3 is TGTGCCTGGAGTAAAAGGGGGCTCTCCTACGAGCAGTACTTC.

The V and J genes are TRBV13 and TRBJ1-1, with D perhaps TRBD1 (6 bases). The V gene's germline CDR1 is PRHDT and CDR2 FYEKMQ (reference sequence). V was clipped by 2 bases and J by 0 bases, with 10 bases between them. CDR3 length: 15 residues. The CDR3 DNA reads as TGTGCCAGCAGCTTAAGGGGGGGCTTGAACACTGAAGCTTTCTTT. Its translation is CASSLRGGLNTEAFF. The full variable domain, completed using reference TRBV13 and TRBJ1-1, is AAGVIQSPRHLIKEKRETATLKCYPIPRHDTVYWYQQGPGQDPQFLISFYEKMQSDKGSIPDRFSAQQFSDYHSELNMSSLELGDSALYFCASSLRGGLNTEAFFGQGTRLTVV.

This clone turned up a few times. The gene calls are TRBV7-8 and TRBJ2-7, with a possible D match to TRBD2 (6 bases). Deletions cut 2 bases from V and 2 bases from J, with 16 bases between. The germline V gene has CDR1 SGHVS and CDR2 FQNEAQ. The CDR3 extends over 16 amino acids. Written as DNA, the CDR3 is TGTGCCAGCAGCTTATCGCGGGATATGGGCACCTACGAGCAGTACTTC. Translation: CASSLSRDMGTYEQYF.

V and J are TRBV30 and TRBJ1-2, with 12 bases identical to TRBD1. V trimming: 3 bases; J trimming: 4 bases; junction bases outside the gene matches: 6. CDR3 length equals 15 residues. CDR1 is GTSNPN and CDR2 is SVGIG in the germline V gene (reference sequence). The CDR3 nucleotides are TGTGCCTGGAGGGGACAGGGGGCAGTGGGCTATGGCTACACCTTC. Amino acid sequence: CAWRGQGAVGYGYTF.

As DNA, the CDR3 is TGCAGCGCTAGGGGGGGAGCCAAAAACATTCAGTACTTC. This encodes CSARGGAKNIQYF. This chain connects TRBV29-1 to TRBJ2-4; possibly TRBD2 for D (7 bases). Trimming took 7 bases from V and 0 from J, leaving 10 bases between them. CDR1 and CDR2 (germline): SQVTM, ANQGSEA. This CDR3 is 13 amino acids long.